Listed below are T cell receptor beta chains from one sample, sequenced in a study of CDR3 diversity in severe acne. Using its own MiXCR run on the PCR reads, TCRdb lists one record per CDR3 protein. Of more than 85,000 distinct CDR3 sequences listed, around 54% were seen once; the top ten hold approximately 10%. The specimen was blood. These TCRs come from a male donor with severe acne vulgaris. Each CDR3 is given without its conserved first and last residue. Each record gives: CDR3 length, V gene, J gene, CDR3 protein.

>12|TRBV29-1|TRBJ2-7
SVSGTGKIYEQY
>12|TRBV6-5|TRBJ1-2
AISEWETDLGYT
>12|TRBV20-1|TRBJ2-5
NALEEGTWETQY
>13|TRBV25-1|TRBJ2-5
ASSGDETAQETQY
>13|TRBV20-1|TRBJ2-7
SAIRSGTNNYEQY
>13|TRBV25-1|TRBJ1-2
ASSEGVGPGICYT
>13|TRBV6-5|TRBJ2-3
ASSRGTVYTDTQY
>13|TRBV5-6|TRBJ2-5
ASSPHPGYQETQY
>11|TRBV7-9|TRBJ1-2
ASSLGRAWGYT
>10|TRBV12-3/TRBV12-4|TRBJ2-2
ASSSNAGELF
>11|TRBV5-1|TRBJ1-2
ASSSQRGLGYT
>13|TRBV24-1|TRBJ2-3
ATSDTVASTDTQY
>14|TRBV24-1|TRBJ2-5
ATSDTTSGSQETQY
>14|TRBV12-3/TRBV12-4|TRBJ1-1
ASSPHLGGLDTEAF
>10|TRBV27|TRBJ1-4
ASSHGNEKLF
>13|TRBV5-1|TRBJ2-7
ASSLGTSGSREQY
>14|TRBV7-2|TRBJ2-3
ASQPAGLQSTDTQY
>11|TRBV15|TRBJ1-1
ATSRVQNTEAF
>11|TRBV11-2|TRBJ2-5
ASSPRGKETQY
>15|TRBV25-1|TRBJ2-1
ASSAPNLPGGPDEQF
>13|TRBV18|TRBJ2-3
ASSPGFASRDTQY
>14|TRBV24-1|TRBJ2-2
ATSDFPRADTGELF
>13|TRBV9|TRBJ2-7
ASSQERGGSYEQY
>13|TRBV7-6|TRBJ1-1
ASSLPDRLNTEAF
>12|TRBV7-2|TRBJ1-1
ASSFFGSVTEAF
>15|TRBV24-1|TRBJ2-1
ATSDFGGVAGIDEQF
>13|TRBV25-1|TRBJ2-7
ASSDLGQGAYEQY
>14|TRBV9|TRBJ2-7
ASSPGEAAGAIEQY
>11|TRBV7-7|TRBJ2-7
ASSFGGSYEQY
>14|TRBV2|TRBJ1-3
ASSGAQGQSGNTIY
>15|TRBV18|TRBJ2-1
ASSDSGTSGTLNEQF
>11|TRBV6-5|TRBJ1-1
ASSQRGGTEAF
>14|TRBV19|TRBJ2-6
ASSIRFQSGANVLT